This record looks at one T cell receptor beta chain sequence and its context. This clonotype has a handful of counts. Its specific antigen is unknown. Base-call qualities are not available, and no considerably larger clone is one nucleotide away. The CDR3, from cysteine to phenylalanine, totals 14 residues. Only the CDR3 region is kept as DNA, spanning 42 bases read in frame from base 1. For CDR1 and CDR2, the germline V gene lists SQVTM and ANQGSEA. After removal of 5 bases from V and 2 bases from J, the junction retains 8 bases not matched to a gene. The data derive from a study of post-analysis software for immune sequencing data (dated by TCRdb to between 2014 and 2016). Describing the broader study: Disease courses on record covered relapsing-remitting, secondary progressive and progressive-relapsing multiple sclerosis, though some patients had no subtype annotation. The patient repertoires were set against about 10 previously published healthy control repertoires from donors whose ages ranged from 6 to 25 years. A subset of samples was prepared in parallel using single-end sample barcoding, then pooled and co-amplified after Illumina adapter ligation.

To demonstrate the VDJtools post-analysis software, TCR beta repertoires were profiled from the peripheral blood of 10 to 15 young patients with multiple sclerosis. The multiple sclerosis patients were children and adolescents between 6 and 15 years of age. The paper as a whole reports these results and caveats: Patients showed significantly higher frequencies than controls for five TRBV segments, among them TRBV5-6, TRBV5-1 and TRBV20-1. Direct clustering with F measure showed strong co-clustering of samples prepared in the same batch, prompting a batch-effect correction. The multiple sclerosis patient group was slightly younger than the control group. Multiple sclerosis patients had significantly lower normalized Chao1 diversity than controls, a result that suggests substantial peripheral T-cell clonal expansion.

The library was made by PCR. The sequencer listed for this sample is Illumina HiSeq 2500. To reduce PCR and sequencing biases, unique molecular identifiers were incorporated into the TCR beta cDNA libraries. About 500,000 cDNA molecules were obtained per 1 to 10 million input T cells, so each molecule approximated one T cell. The patient libraries were prepared and sequenced with the same protocol used for the earlier healthy control dataset. Within a given batch, samples were prepared together, multiplexed and sequenced on the same HiSeq lane. Per the source publication's procedure: Raw barcoded reads were processed with MIGEC, and single-read molecular identifier groups were discarded before consensus assembly and CDR3 extraction. VDJtools was used for post-analysis of the clonotype tables, and diversity was normalized by down-sampling every dataset to the size of the smallest sample. Repertoire overlap clustering matched CDR3 amino acid but not nucleotide sequences to correct batch-related cross-sample contamination. TCRdb applied fastp at Q25 and MiXCR to the public reads, then kept only in-frame beta chains. All rows with the same CDR3 protein become a single entry with the most common DNA and genes. It is TCRdb's table, rather than the study itself, that gives the V and J calls and clone size. This sample is represented by 750,000 to 950,000 distinct CDR3 sequences; around 53% of them were singletons. Approximately 4.5% of the sample goes to the ten largest clones.

The clonotype was recovered from a girl between 5 and 17 years old with multiple sclerosis. What was sequenced was blood. Here the chain combines TRBV29-1 and TRBJ2-7; 8 bases in between match TRBD1. The nucleotides are TGCAGCGTTCAGGACAGGGTAGCCACCTACGAGCAGTACTTC. This gives the protein CSVQDRVATYEQYF.